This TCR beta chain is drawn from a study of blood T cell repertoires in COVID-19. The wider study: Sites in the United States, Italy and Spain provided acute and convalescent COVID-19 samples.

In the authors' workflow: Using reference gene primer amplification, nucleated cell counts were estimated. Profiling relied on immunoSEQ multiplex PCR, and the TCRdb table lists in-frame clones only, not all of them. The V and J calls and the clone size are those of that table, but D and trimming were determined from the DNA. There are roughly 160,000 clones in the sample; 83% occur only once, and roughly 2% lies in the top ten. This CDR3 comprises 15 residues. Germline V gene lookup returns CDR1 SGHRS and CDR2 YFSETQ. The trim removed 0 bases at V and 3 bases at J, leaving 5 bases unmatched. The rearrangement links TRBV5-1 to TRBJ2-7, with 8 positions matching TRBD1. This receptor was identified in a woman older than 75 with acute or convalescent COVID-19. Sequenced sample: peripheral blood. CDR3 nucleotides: TGCGCCAGCAGCTTGGTTCAGGGGGCTATCTACGAGCAGTACTTC. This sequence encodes CASSLVQGAIYEQYF.